The present entry profiles one TCR beta chain with its context. The antigen is not known. The ends lost 5 bases at V and 9 bases at J; junction bases unmatched: 10. This CDR3 region has 14 residues. Germline assignment: CDR1 MDHEN and CDR2 SYDVKM. The data originate from a study of cytomegalovirus exposure and HLA in healthy donors. Findings of the study overall: CMV antigen specificity of a few CMV-associated chains was confirmed in vitro. Associated with cytomegalovirus, according to the listing, were some 180 TCR beta chains. Researchers reported in a later analysis that common viral pathogens appeared linked to several top clusters.

PCR used 60 Vbeta primers and 13 Jbeta primers. Methods used by the authors: A follow-up analysis tallied tens of millions of unique TCR beta chains, roughly 11 million shared. Data came from immunoSEQ multiplex PCR; TCRdb stores just in-frame clones and leaves some out. D and trimming come from the DNA, and the V and J calls and clone size come from that table. Its table lists under 60,000 clones. This receptor was taken from a woman aged 30 to 39 in good health and CMV-seropositive. What was sequenced was PBMCs. The V gene is TRBV28, the J gene TRBJ2-7, with 10 bases that match TRBD2. CDR3 coding DNA: TGTGCCAGCAGTACTCGGAGCGGGGGGGCCGTGCAGTACTTC. This sequence encodes CASSTRSGGAVQYF.